The 31 T cell receptor beta chains below all came from one sample that was sequenced in a study of T-cell memory formation after mild COVID-19. TCRdb re-called the 5' RACE reads with MiXCR, one entry per CDR3 protein. The sample has around 130,000 distinct CDR3 sequences; 15% to 20% are singletons. The sequenced material came from PBMCs or a T cell subset sorted from them (not recorded which). All receptors come from a man younger than 35 who had mild COVID-19 (a few samples of this study predate the infection). Cell type and time point are not known.

The rearrangement joins TRBV21-1 to TRBJ2-7; the DNA was not compared with TRBD1, the D call given in the table. TRBV21-1 is marked as a pseudogene. The CDR3 consists of 13 residues. In DNA, the CDR3 is TGTGCCAGCCAAAAGACAGGGTTCGGGTTTCAGTACGTC. Encoded protein: CASQKTGFGFQYV.

This chain connects TRBV5-1 to TRBJ2-5; 10 positions agree with TRBD1. Germline values: CDR1 SGHRS, CDR2 YFSETQ. The trim removed 3 bases at V and 3 bases at J, leaving 5 bases unmatched. CDR3 length: 15 residues. CDR3: CASSSLGTGEETQYF. The CDR3 DNA is TGCGCCAGCAGCTCGCTGGGGACAGGGGAAGAGACCCAGTACTTC.

The chain employs TRBV20-1 and TRBJ2-7; no clear D gene. CDR1 and CDR2 from the germline V gene are DFQATT and SNEGSKA (reference sequence). V gave up 6 bases and J gave up 1 base, with 16 bases separating them. The CDR3 totals 14 residues. The CDR3 nucleotides read TGCAGTGCGAAAACAACAGATTTTTCCTACGAGCAGTACTTC. Amino acids: CSAKTTDFSYEQYF.

This clonotype has only a few counts. J is TRBJ1-1 and V is TRBV12-3 or TRBV12-4; D not certain. Trimming removed 6 bases from V and 1 base from J, with 9 bases in between. The CDR3 consists of 13 residues. This CDR3 reads CASSRGSNTEAFF. CDR3 coding DNA: TGTGCCAGCAGCCGGGGATCGAACACTGAAGCTTTCTTT.

This clonotype was seen a handful of times. The rearrangement links TRBV6-6 to TRBJ2-1; D gene unclear. The CDR3 sequence is 13 residues long. Per germline, CDR1 MNHNY and CDR2 SVGAGI (reference sequence). V lost 5 bases, J lost 4 bases, and 9 bases lay in between. The CDR3 here is CASSTSFYNEQFF. In DNA form, the CDR3 reads TGTGCCAGCAGTACCTCATTTTACAATGAGCAGTTCTTC.

V and J are TRBV12-3 or TRBV12-4 and TRBJ1-5; D is perhaps TRBD1 (6 bases). The CDR3 totals 14 residues. V lost 1 base and J lost 10, with 14 bases in between. This CDR3 is CASSLGQGIGPQHF. CDR3 DNA sequence: TGTGCCAGCAGTTTAGGGCAGGGGATCGGACCCCAGCATTTT.

This clonotype was found a few times. The gene calls are TRBV12-3 or TRBV12-4 and TRBJ2-2, with D unclear. Trimming shortened V by 3 bases and J by 7 bases, and 12 bases separated the two germline ends. The CDR3 contains 14 residues. The CDR3 coding sequence is TGTGCCAGCAGTTTCGACATTTCGAGCGGGGAGCTGTTTTTT. Protein sequence: CASSFDISSGELFF.

V gene TRBV10-2 combines with J gene TRBJ2-5, with D tentatively TRBD2 (12 bases). This CDR3 spans 14 amino acids. The germline gives CDR1 WSHSY, CDR2 SAAADI. Between the trimmed V and J ends, which lost 6 bases and 9 bases, there was a span of 20 bases. The CDR3 coding sequence is TGCGCCAGCAGGACTAGCGGGGGACAGGGGGCCCAGTACTTC. This codes for CASRTSGGQGAQYF.

The chain carries TRBV9 and TRBJ2-2; no firm D call. V gave up 0 bases and J gave up 6 bases, with 9 bases separating them. Germline V lookup: CDR1 SGDLS, CDR2 YYNGEE. The CDR3 covers 14 residues. This CDR3 reads CASSVAANSGELFF. The CDR3 nucleotides are TGTGCCAGCAGCGTAGCGGCTAATTCCGGGGAGCTGTTTTTT. The full variable domain, with the rest looked up from reference TRBV9 and TRBJ2-2, is DSGVTQTPKHLITATGQRVTLRCSPRSGDLSVYWYQQSLDQGLQFLIQYYNGEERAKGNILERFSAQQFPDLHSELNLSSLELGDSALYFCASSVAANSGELFFGEGSRLTVL.

The sample holds a few counts of this clonotype. V and J are TRBV7-3 and TRBJ2-3; D remains unclear. CDR1 is SGHTA, CDR2 FQGTGA, per germline. V lost 3 bases, J lost 5 bases, and 9 bases lay in between. CDR3 length equals 13 residues. CDR3 sequence reads: CASSFSTLDTQYF. The CDR3 coding sequence is TGTGCCAGCAGCTTCTCGACCTTAGATACGCAGTATTTT.

This clonotype was recorded a few times. V is TRBV27 and J is TRBJ1-5; D remains ambiguous. V was clipped by 2 bases and J by 5 bases, with 13 bases between them. This CDR3 spans 15 amino acids. Per the germline V gene, CDR1 is MNHEY and CDR2 is SMNVEV (reference sequence). The DNA for the CDR3 is TGTGCCAGCAGTTTACGATATCGTGGAGATCAGCCCCAGCATTTT. Its protein product is CASSLRYRGDQPQHF.

The genes are TRBV28 and TRBJ2-3; TRBD2 agrees at 8 bases. This CDR3 spans 17 amino acids. Unmatched junction bases numbered 14, after V lost 5 bases and J lost 4 bases. Per germline, CDR1 MDHEN and CDR2 SYDVKM. The CDR3 DNA is TGTGCCAGCAGTCCCTTTAACGGGGGGGCCGGGGCAGATACGCAGTATTTT. Amino acid sequence: CASSPFNGGAGADTQYF.

This clonotype has ten or more counts. The CDR3 DNA sequence: TGCGCCAGCAGCCAAGAAGGCCGCGCGCGCTATGGCTACACCTTC. Its translation: CASSQEGRARYGYTF. This chain uses TRBV4-1 with TRBJ1-2; D is ambiguous. The germline V and J ends were trimmed by 0 bases and 4 bases, with 12 bases remaining between them. This CDR3 has 15 amino acids. Germline V gene lookup returns CDR1 MGHRA and CDR2 YSYEKL.

J is TRBJ1-6 and V is TRBV12-3 or TRBV12-4, with TRBD1 matching 7 bases. With V trimmed by 6 bases and J by 3 bases, 5 bases remained unmatched. This CDR3 comprises 15 residues. CDR3 sequence (DNA): TGTGCCAGCAGCCCCGGGACAGTCTATAATTCACCCCTCCACTTT. This translates into CASSPGTVYNSPLHF.

This clonotype has a handful of counts. The chain combines TRBV23-1 with TRBJ2-2; D is perhaps TRBD1 (5 bases). TRBV23-1 is identified as an open reading frame with a role that is uncertain. This CDR3 contains 16 residues. With 0 bases removed from V and 4 bases from J, the gap between germline ends came to 12 bases. CDR3 DNA: TGCGCCAGCAGTCAATCGGCAGGGCCGGGCACCGGGGAGCTGTTTTTT. Protein: CASSQSAGPGTGELFF.

This clonotype was observed a few times. The chain joins TRBV5-1 to TRBJ1-5; unclear D gene. Germline V gene data show CDR1 as SGHRS and CDR2 as YFSETQ. This CDR3 is 15 amino acids long. V was pared by 0 bases and J by 1 base, with 8 bases between. CDR3 DNA: TGCGCCAGCAGCTTGGTTGCGGGGAGCAATCAGCCCCAGCATTTT. Protein product: CASSLVAGSNQPQHF. Full variable domain (rest looked up from reference TRBV5-1 and TRBJ1-5): KAGVTQTPRYLIKTRGQQVTLSCSPISGHRSVSWYQQTPGQGLQFLFEYFSETQRNKGNFPGRFSGRQFSNSRSEMNVSTLELGDSALYLCASSLVAGSNQPQHFGDGTRLSIL.

The CDR3: CASTPSTGRDTEAFF. Written as DNA, the CDR3 is TGTGCCAGCACCCCCTCTACAGGGCGGGACACTGAAGCTTTCTTT. This chain joins TRBV6-6 and TRBJ1-1; possible D gene TRBD1, 6 bases. The V gene's germline CDR1 is MNHNY and CDR2 SVGAGI (reference sequence). V dropped 7 bases and J dropped 3 bases, with 18 bases sitting between them. The CDR3 sequence is 15 residues long.

CDR3 in amino acids: CSVGQGIYGEQYF. As DNA, the CDR3 is TGCAGCGTCGGACAGGGGATCTACGGGGAGCAGTACTTC. V gene TRBV29-1 combines with J gene TRBJ2-7, with 9 bases aligning to TRBD1. The germline V gene encodes CDR1 SQVTM and CDR2 ANQGSEA. This CDR3 has 13 amino acids. J lost 7 bases, V lost 6 bases, and 10 bases had no gene match.

In its sample, this clonotype was seen many times. J is TRBJ1-2 and V is TRBV5-1; D perhaps matches TRBD1 (6 bases). The CDR3 extends over 15 amino acids. Trimming pared 4 bases from V and 7 bases from J, leaving 20 bases between. The germline V gene has CDR1 SGHRS and CDR2 YFSETQ. The CDR3 DNA reads as TGCGCCAGCAGCCCCTCCAACAGGGCAGAAAGTGGCTACACCTTC. Translated, it gives CASSPSNRAESGYTF.

This clonotype appeared a few times. The gene calls are TRBV7-8 and TRBJ2-2, with 11 bases aligning to TRBD2. Germline V gene sequence: CDR1 SGHVS, CDR2 FQNEAQ. This CDR3 has 16 amino acids. The V and J ends lost 5 bases and 4 bases, in that order; junction bases with no gene match: 6. In DNA form, the CDR3 reads TGTGCCAGCAGCCCGACTAGCGGGGAGGTCACCGGGGAGCTGTTTTTT. Protein product: CASSPTSGEVTGELFF.

The chain links TRBV5-1 to TRBJ1-1, with 8 bases fitting TRBD1. CDR3 length: 15 amino acids. CDR1 and CDR2 (germline): SGHRS, YFSETQ. The junction had 11 bases not matched to a gene; V was cut back by 4 bases and J by 6 bases. CDR3 sequence: CASSLGTGLGAEAFF. DNA for the CDR3: TGCGCCAGCAGCCTGGGGACAGGACTTGGGGCTGAAGCTTTCTTT.

This clonotype was detected a few times. V usage is TRBV12-3 or TRBV12-4 and J usage is TRBJ2-2; TRBD1 matches 7 bases. The CDR3 has 17 residues. The ends lost 4 bases at V and 4 bases at J; junction bases unmatched: 12. CDR3: CASSSPLEGAGTGELFF. Written as DNA, the CDR3 is TGTGCCAGCAGTTCGCCCCTCGAGGGGGCCGGCACCGGGGAGCTGTTTTTT.

This clonotype turned up a few times. J is TRBJ2-6 and V is TRBV5-1; 10 nucleotides agree with TRBD1. The CDR3 consists of 20 residues. Looked up from germline, CDR1 is SGHRS and CDR2 is YFSETQ. After removal of 4 bases from V and 0 bases from J, the junction contained 13 bases not matched to a gene. CDR3 DNA sequence: TGCGCCAGCAGCGTGGGGGCCGTGACAGGGGGCGGCTCTGGGGCCAACGTCCTGACTTTC. This codes for CASSVGAVTGGGSGANVLTF.

The V call is TRBV29-1, the J call TRBJ2-4, with no clear D. Germline V gene lookup returns CDR1 SQVTM and CDR2 ANQGSEA. Trimming took off 0 bases at V and 8 bases at J, with 11 bases between the two ends. The length of the CDR3 is 13 residues. The CDR3 DNA reads as TGCAGCGTTGAAGATCCTCTACGAGACATTCAGTACTTC. The encoded protein is CSVEDPLRDIQYF.

This clonotype has just a few counts. V is TRBV3-1 and J is TRBJ2-3; tentatively, D is TRBD1 or TRBD2 (6 bases each). The germline CDR1 and CDR2 sequences are LGHDT and YNNKEL (reference sequence). V lost 3 bases and J lost 2, with 21 bases in between. CDR3 length: 18 amino acids. The CDR3 region has the DNA TGTGCCAGCAGCCAGAAAGACTGGAGGGGGGCATCCACAGATACGCAGTATTTT. This codes for CASSQKDWRGASTDTQYF.

This clonotype appeared a few times. This rearrangement joins TRBV29-1 to TRBJ1-1; D not certain. This CDR3 is 11 amino acids long. Per germline, CDR1 SQVTM and CDR2 ANQGSEA. V lost 5 bases to trimming and J lost 0 bases, with 4 bases between them. The CDR3 sequence is CSVRVNTEAFF. CDR3 sequence (DNA): TGCAGCGTTAGGGTGAACACTGAAGCTTTCTTT. The full variable domain, completed using reference TRBV29-1 and TRBJ1-1, is SAVISQKPSRDICQRGTSLTIQCQVDSQVTMMFWYRQQPGQSLTLIATANQGSEATYESGFVIDKFPISRPNLTFSTLTVSNMSPEDSSIYLCSVRVNTEAFFGQGTRLTVV.

This clonotype was counted only a few times. V gene TRBV6-6 combines with J gene TRBJ2-7, with D possibly TRBD2 on 5 matching bases. The germline V and J ends were trimmed by 6 bases and 2 bases, with 11 bases remaining between them. The CDR3 spans 13 residues. CDR1 and CDR2 (germline): MNHNY, SVGAGI (reference sequence). The DNA for the CDR3 is TGTGCCAGCAGGCGGACGGAGGCCTACGAGCAGTACTTC. Translating gives CASRRTEAYEQYF.

In its sample, this clonotype was seen a few times. V usage is TRBV6-5 and J usage is TRBJ1-1; D gene unclear. CDR3 length: 15 residues. Germline V CDR1 and CDR2: MNHEY, SVGAGI. The V gene lost 4 bases and the J gene lost 5 bases, with 17 bases spanning the gap. The CDR3 loop reads CASSFRITAGTEAFF. In nucleotides, the CDR3 is TGTGCCAGCAGTTTCCGAATTACAGCCGGAACTGAAGCTTTCTTT.

This clonotype was found a few times. The chain links TRBV13 to TRBJ2-2; 14 positions agree with TRBD2. Germline assignment: CDR1 PRHDT and CDR2 FYEKMQ (reference sequence). The ends lost 5 bases at V and 5 bases at J; junction bases unmatched: 4. This CDR3 is 16 amino acids long. Written as DNA, the CDR3 is TGTGCCAGCAGCGAAGGGACTAGCGGGGGAACCGGGGAGCTGTTTTTT. Residues: CASSEGTSGGTGELFF.

The table lists this clonotype with a few counts. This chain uses TRBV7-6 with TRBJ2-3; D unresolved. The CDR3 consists of 13 residues. Germline CDR1 SGHVS, CDR2 FNYEAQ. The ends were cut back, 5 bases at V and 4 bases at J, with 10 bases in the middle. The DNA of the CDR3 is TGTGCCAGCAGCGCCCAGGTGGCAGATACGCAGTATTTT. Protein product: CASSAQVADTQYF.

This chain joins TRBV6-2 or TRBV6-3 and TRBJ2-6; 9 positions agree with TRBD1. The junction had 15 bases not matched to a gene; V was cut back by 6 bases and J by 3 bases. The CDR3 is 19 residues long. Per germline, CDR1 MNHEY and CDR2 SVGEGT. DNA for the CDR3: TGTGCCAGCAGGGACCCTCCCGGGACAGGGAAAGTTGGGGCCAACGTCCTGACTTTC. Amino acids: CASRDPPGTGKVGANVLTF.